Following are 5 T cell receptor beta chains from one sample sequenced in a study of shared clonotypes between healthy human individuals. Only in-frame clones appear in the TCRdb table, and some are missing; sequencing was by immunoSEQ multiplex PCR. The data hold under 300,000 clones, with approximately 70% observed a single time. Sequences were obtained from memory CD4+ T cells sorted from blood. Subset described: CD45RA-negative fraction. Receptors were obtained from a man aged 30 to 45 in good health.

The gene calls are TRBV7-9 and TRBJ2-2; D might be TRBD1 or TRBD2, each matching 6 bases. V was clipped by 2 bases and J by 5 bases, with 12 bases between them. CDR3 length: 15 residues. Germline CDR1 and CDR2: SEHNR and FQNEAQ (reference sequence). The CDR3 region has the DNA TGTGCCAGCAGCTTACTGACAGGACTAACCGGGGAGCTGTTTTTT. As protein: CASSLLTGLTGELFF.

This clone was seen more than once but under ten times. The V gene is TRBV4-2, the J gene TRBJ2-7; TRBD2 matches at 9 bases. Germline V gene sequence: CDR1 LGHNA, CDR2 YNFKEQ. The CDR3 loop spans 15 amino acids. V gave up 0 bases and J gave up 4 bases; unmatched junction bases: 4. The CDR3 DNA reads TGTGCCAGCAGCCAAGATGAAGCGGGAGGTTACGAGCAGTACTTC. It specifies CASSQDEAGGYEQYF.

Comment on this clone: A far larger clone lies a single base away; this is likely a read error. V usage is TRBV20-1 and J usage is TRBJ1-2; D unresolved. This CDR3 is 10 amino acids long. Germline-derived CDR1 and CDR2 are DFQATT and SNEGSKA (reference sequence). V lost 4 bases to trimming and J lost 3 bases, with 3 bases between them. The DNA for the CDR3 is TGCAGTGCTAATGACTATGGCTACACCTTC. It specifies CSANDYGYTF.

The CDR3 reads CASSLAPGGRGYTGELFF. In DNA form, the CDR3 reads TGCGCCAGCAGCTTGGCTCCCGGGGGCAGGGGCTACACCGGGGAGCTGTTTTTT. This chain joins TRBV5-1 and TRBJ2-2; D possibly uses TRBD1 or TRBD2 (6 bases each). CDR1 SGHRS and CDR2 YFSETQ come from the germline V gene. V was pared by 0 bases and J by 3 bases, with 18 bases between. This CDR3 is 18 amino acids long.

To note about this clone: The same CDR3 is also encoded by other DNA sequences in this sample. The chain couples TRBV29-1 to TRBJ2-3; the D call may be TRBD1 or TRBD2 (5 bases each). Germline lookup yields CDR1 SQVTM and CDR2 ANQGSEA. The CDR3 runs to 13 residues. Trimming removed 3 bases at V and 1 base at J, with 8 bases between. The CDR3 coding sequence is TGCAGCGTTGACCGAGGGGGCACAGATACGCAGTATTTT. Amino acid sequence: CSVDRGGTDTQYF.